This T cell receptor (beta chain) was sequenced for a study of cytomegalovirus exposure and HLA in healthy donors. Study overall: From HLA-typed donors, an early data release held some 80 million unique TCRs.

A multiplex PCR was run with 60 Vbeta primers and 13 Jbeta primers. Measured with immunoSEQ multiplex PCR; TCRdb has only the in-frame clones, and not every one. Here the sample spans about 170,000 clones, roughly 80% being singletons. Material: PBMCs. This sequence was found in a male donor in good health and CMV-seronegative.

The CDR3, as DNA: TGTGCCAGCAGCTTGCGTACTCGAGGAGAGACCCAGTACTTC. Translation: CASSLRTRGETQYF. The gene calls are TRBV5-4 and TRBJ2-5; D not certain. The V end lost 1 base, the J end lost 4 bases, and 11 bases lay between the germline ends. The V gene's germline CDR1 is SGHNT and CDR2 YYREEE (reference sequence). This CDR3 is 14 amino acids long.